These 21 T cell receptor beta chains came from one sample sequenced in a study of blood T cells in healthy people across ages. Primed by a sample-barcoded 5' primer and a J-beta primer mix, a second PCR proceeded for about 7 to 12 cycles. TCRdb re-called the 5' RACE reads with MiXCR, one entry per CDR3 protein. The sample has about 2 million distinct CDR3 sequences; about 49% are singletons. Sequencing used blood. All receptors come from a middle-aged woman in good health.

The chain links TRBV7-8 to TRBJ2-7, with a possible D match to TRBD2 (5 bases). The CDR3 is made up of 13 amino acids. V was trimmed by 2 bases and J by 7 bases, leaving 12 bases between them. Germline V CDR1 and CDR2: SGHVS, FQNEAQ. The CDR3 DNA is TGTGCCAGCAGCTTAAAGTTGGGAGTTGAGCAGTACTTC. Protein: CASSLKLGVEQYF.

V usage is TRBV4-2 and J usage is TRBJ2-1; 10 positions agree with TRBD2. The V gene's germline CDR1 is LGHNA and CDR2 YNFKEQ. Losses at the gene ends were 0 bases for V and 8 bases for J; bases not matched to a gene: 13. CDR3 length: 18 amino acids. The CDR3 spells CASSQDPTSGASRDEQFF. DNA of the CDR3: TGTGCCAGCAGCCAAGATCCCACTAGCGGGGCGAGTAGGGATGAGCAGTTCTTC.

This chain uses TRBV3-1 with TRBJ2-5; D perhaps matches TRBD1 (6 bases). The DNA end is more similar to TRBJ2-7, so the J call may be wrong. CDR3 length equals 13 residues. CDR1 and CDR2 from the germline V gene are LGHDT and YNNKEL (reference sequence). CDR3 residues: CASSQGSRGEQYF. The CDR3, as DNA: TGTGCCAGCAGCCAAGGGAGCAGGGGCGAGCAGTACTTC.

This rearrangement joins TRBV7-3 to TRBJ2-5; weak D call: TRBD2 (5 bases). Trimming took off 3 bases at V and 3 bases at J, with 17 bases between the two ends. There are 16 residues in the CDR3. Germline V gives CDR1 SGHTA, CDR2 FQGTGA. CDR3 loop: CASSLVGASSKETQYF. DNA of the CDR3: TGTGCCAGCAGCTTGGTAGGAGCTAGCTCAAAAGAGACCCAGTACTTC.

This clonotype was detected a few times. This CDR3 reads CASSLTGAGGNQPQHF. The CDR3 nucleotides read TGTGCCAGCAGCCTGACAGGGGCGGGCGGCAATCAGCCCCAGCATTTT. The V and J genes are TRBV9 and TRBJ1-5; TRBD1 aligns across 8 bases. Germline assignment: CDR1 SGDLS and CDR2 YYNGEE. J lost 2 bases, V lost 4 bases, and 8 bases had no gene match. The CDR3 totals 16 residues.

J is TRBJ1-4 and V is TRBV28, with D hard to call. The CDR3 sequence is 13 residues long. In germline, CDR1 is MDHEN, CDR2 SYDVKM. Trimming pared 1 base from V and 7 bases from J, leaving 7 bases between. CDR3 amino acids: CASSLSTTEKLFF. The DNA for the CDR3 is TGTGCCAGCAGTTTATCGACCACTGAAAAACTGTTTTTT. Based on the CDR3 plus reference TRBV28 and TRBJ1-4, the full variable domain is DVKVTQSSRYLVKRTGEKVFLECVQDMDHENMFWYRQDPGLGLRLIYFSYDVKMKEKGDIPEGYSVSREKKERFSLILESASTNQTSMYLCASSLSTTEKLFFGSGTQLSVL.

The chain couples TRBV20-1 to TRBJ2-3; no clear D. The germline V gene encodes CDR1 DFQATT and CDR2 SNEGSKA (reference sequence). This CDR3 has 15 residues. Trimming took 6 bases from V and 3 from J, leaving 19 bases between them. The CDR3 reads CSAKRPGVRTDTQYF. CDR3 sequence (DNA): TGCAGTGCAAAACGTCCGGGCGTAAGAACAGATACGCAGTATTTT.

V gene TRBV18 combines with J gene TRBJ2-7; TRBD2 matches 8 bases. The trim removed 0 bases at V and 5 bases at J, leaving 6 bases unmatched. The CDR3 sequence is 15 residues long. Germline values: CDR1 KGHSH, CDR2 LQKENI. CDR3 coding DNA: TGTGCCAGCTCACCACCATCAAGCGGGGGCCACGAGCAGTACTTC. It yields the protein CASSPPSSGGHEQYF.

As concerns this clonotype: One end of the junction fails to match germline, which may point to a read error. V gene TRBV13 combines with J gene TRBJ1-2; TRBD1 might be the D (5 bases). The CDR3 has 14 amino acids. Germline CDR1 is PRHDT and CDR2 is FYEKMQ (reference sequence). The CDR3 DNA is TGTGTCAGCAGCATCAGGGCTTTCGGCTATGGCTACACCTTC. It yields the protein CVSSIRAFGYGYTF.

On this clonotype: A much larger clone lies one base from this, so it may be a read error. V usage is TRBV29-1 and J usage is TRBJ2-7; 13 bases match TRBD2. CDR1 and CDR2 (germline): SQVTM, ANQGSEA. There are 14 residues in the CDR3. V shed 7 bases, J shed 7 bases, and the junction held 10 bases outside the gene matches. CDR3 nucleotide sequence: TGCAGCGCTCCGGGACTAGCGGGGTCCAGTGAGCAGTACTTC. Its translation is CSAPGLAGSSEQYF.

This clonotype was seen many times. This chain links TRBV20-1 with TRBJ2-5, with D perhaps matching TRBD1 or TRBD2 (5 bases each). The V and J ends lost 5 bases and 5 bases respectively, with 15 bases between them. Germline CDR1 reads DFQATT; CDR2 reads SNEGSKA (reference sequence). The CDR3 extends over 13 amino acids. The CDR3 DNA is TGCAGTGCTCCCCGGGACCCGGCGGAGACCCAGTACTTC. Its protein product is CSAPRDPAETQYF.

The rearrangement links TRBV5-8 to TRBJ1-4; D possibly corresponds to TRBD1 (5 bases). Germline values: CDR1 SGHTS, CDR2 YDEGEE. Trimming left V 4 bases short and J 8 bases short, with 15 bases between. This CDR3 has 14 amino acids. The CDR3 sequence: CASSKRDLGEKLFF. CDR3 bases: TGTGCCAGCAGCAAGAGGGACCTGGGCGAAAAACTGTTTTTT. Drawing the rest from reference TRBV5-8 and TRBJ1-4, the complete variable domain is EAGVTQSPTHLIKTRGQQATLRCSPISGHTSVYWYQQALGLGLQFLLWYDEGEERNRGNFPPRFSGRQFPNYSSELNVNALELEDSALYLCASSKRDLGEKLFFGSGTQLSVL.

This clonotype was observed a handful of times. This rearrangement joins TRBV28 to TRBJ2-7; no definite D call. CDR3 length: 12 amino acids. Germline V lookup: CDR1 MDHEN, CDR2 SYDVKM. Between the trimmed V and J ends, which lost 6 bases and 3 bases, there was a span of 9 bases. For the CDR3, the DNA is TGTGCCAGCAGACCTTGGAGCTACGAGCAGTACTTC. Its protein is CASRPWSYEQYF.

The V call is TRBV29-1, the J call TRBJ1-2; TRBD1 is a possible D gene (6 bases). The V end lost 5 bases, the J end lost 4 bases, and 11 bases lay between the germline ends. This CDR3 has 12 residues. The germline V gene has CDR1 SQVTM and CDR2 ANQGSEA. The chain's CDR3 is CSVTDSGYGYTF. As DNA, the CDR3 is TGCAGCGTTACGGACAGCGGCTATGGCTACACCTTC.

In its sample, this clonotype was seen a few times. V gene TRBV6-1 combines with J gene TRBJ2-5; D remains unclear. V lost 4 bases to trimming and J lost 3 bases, with 15 bases between them. In germline, CDR1 is MNHNS, CDR2 SASEGT. This CDR3 is built from 15 residues. This CDR3 is CASSVYMGGEETQYF. CDR3 nucleotide sequence: TGTGCCAGCAGTGTCTACATGGGCGGTGAAGAGACCCAGTACTTC.

This clonotype was observed a handful of times. This chain connects TRBV2 to TRBJ2-3; TRBD1 matches at 8 bases. Germline loops: CDR1 SNHLY, CDR2 FYNNEI. CDR3 length: 15 residues. Germline trimming cut 6 bases from V and 3 bases from J; bases unmatched to any gene: 8. For the CDR3, the DNA is TGTGCCAGCAGAGCGGACAGGGCCCGAACAGATACGCAGTATTTT. This sequence encodes CASRADRARTDTQYF.

The chain employs TRBV6-5 and TRBJ1-1; no firm D call. CDR3 length: 13 amino acids. Germline V lookup: CDR1 MNHEY, CDR2 SVGAGI. Trimming took off 11 bases at V and 1 base at J, with 14 bases between the two ends. CDR3 nucleotide sequence: TGTGCCGGCCGGGCCGCGGAGAACACTGAAGCTTTCTTT. Protein: CAGRAAENTEAFF.

This chain links TRBV10-3 with TRBJ2-3; no definite D call. V gave up 8 bases and J gave up 4 bases, with 13 bases separating them. The germline V gene encodes CDR1 ENHRY and CDR2 SYGVKD. The length of the CDR3 is 13 residues. DNA of the CDR3: TGTGCCATCGCAAGAGTTGATCCAGATACGCAGTATTTT. It specifies CAIARVDPDTQYF.

The chain combines TRBV12-3 or TRBV12-4 with TRBJ1-6, with D unresolved. V lost 3 bases and J lost 6, with 15 bases in between. The length of the CDR3 is 16 residues. CDR3 residues: CASSFSSPGGNSPLHF. For the CDR3, the DNA is TGTGCCAGCAGTTTTTCGTCCCCCGGAGGTAATTCACCCCTCCACTTT.

This sequence joins TRBV7-6 and TRBJ2-6, with D perhaps TRBD1 (6 bases). Trimming took off 0 bases at V and 2 bases at J, with 14 bases between the two ends. CDR1 and CDR2 (germline): SGHVS, FNYEAQ. The CDR3 totals 18 residues. The CDR3 loop reads CASSLALQGATGANVLTF. In DNA, the CDR3 is TGTGCCAGCAGCTTAGCGCTACAGGGTGCTACTGGGGCCAACGTCCTGACTTTC.

This clonotype was detected once. This chain links TRBV20-1 with TRBJ1-5; TRBD1 agrees at 9 bases. The CDR3 has 17 amino acids. Germline loops: CDR1 DFQATT, CDR2 SNEGSKA (reference sequence). J lost 4 bases, V lost 1 base, and 11 bases had no gene match. CDR3 DNA sequence: TGCAGTGCTAGAGGAATTTTAGGGACAGGGAGAAATCAGCCCCAGCATTTT. Protein product: CSARGILGTGRNQPQHF.